This T cell receptor (beta chain) was sequenced for a study of human T cells and chemical hapten exposure. General study points: Compared to controls, expanded TCRs made significantly more large clusters of similar CDR3s.

The authors' processing: Ranging from about 20,000 to 700,000, TCR counts per sample had a median value of around 90,000. TCRdb ran MiXCR on the RACE reads and lists one entry per CDR3 protein. These V and J calls rely on TCRdb rather than the paper's analysis. In the table there are approximately 400,000 distinct CDR3 sequences, about 4.4% of which are singletons. Documented time point: patch test 1, 2 weeks after DPC sensitization. Documented treatment: therapeutic diphenylcyclopropenone sensitization with weekly scalp DPC. Worth noting for this clonotype: Its antigen is undetermined. At one end the junction does not follow the germline gene, possibly because of a read error.

The CDR3 runs 16 residues. This chain joins TRBV12-3 or TRBV12-4 and TRBJ1-6, with D maybe TRBD1 (5 bases). This clonotype originated in a woman aged 45-65 years with alopecia areata. Some clones in this sample may be carry-over from other donors' samples. The material sequenced was whole blood, taken in connection with sensitization to the hapten diphenylcyclopropenone (DPC). The CDR3 region is CASRSGGSVYSSPLHF. CDR3 in DNA: TGTGCCAGCAGGAGCGGGGGTTCGGTCTATAGTTCACCCCTCCACTTT.